Presented here are 26 T cell receptor beta chains from one specimen sequenced in a study of T-cell memory formation after mild COVID-19. MiXCR, applied by TCRdb to the 5' RACE reads, yields one record per CDR3 protein. The sample lists about 360,000 distinct CDR3 sequences, around an eighth occurring once. The sequencing sample was made of PBMCs or a T cell subset sorted from them (not recorded which). These receptors originate from a man aged 18-30 years who had mild COVID-19 (a few samples of this study predate the infection). Cell type and time point are not known.

The gene calls are TRBV7-6 and TRBJ2-3; D is ambiguous. The length of the CDR3 is 14 residues. Germline V CDR1 and CDR2: SGHVS, FNYEAQ. Trimming took off 1 base at V and 2 bases at J, with 7 bases between the two ends. CDR3 in amino acids: CASSLVANTDTQYF. The CDR3 region has the DNA TGTGCCAGCAGCTTAGTTGCGAACACAGATACGCAGTATTTT.

This clonotype was counted many times. This rearrangement joins TRBV5-1 to TRBJ2-7; TRBD1 matches at 8 bases. Trimming at V came to 2 bases and at J to 3 bases, leaving 7 bases not matched to a gene. The CDR3 has 15 residues. Germline values: CDR1 SGHRS, CDR2 YFSETQ. This CDR3 is CASSLGGTGGYEQYF. The CDR3 DNA sequence: TGCGCCAGCAGCTTAGGCGGGACAGGAGGCTACGAGCAGTACTTC.

The table lists this clonotype with a few counts. The genes are TRBV2 and TRBJ1-1; no definite D call. Trimming removed 7 bases from V and 2 bases from J, with 14 bases in between. This CDR3 has 14 amino acids. CDR1 and CDR2 (germline): SNHLY, FYNNEI. The CDR3 sequence: CASNRVGGNTEAFF. The DNA for the CDR3 is TGTGCCAGCAATAGAGTAGGAGGAAACACTGAAGCTTTCTTT.

This clonotype was found many times. The V call is TRBV15, the J call TRBJ1-1; D uncertain. The CDR3 is 13 residues long. With 0 bases removed from V and 2 bases from J, the gap between germline ends came to 4 bases. Per the germline V gene, CDR1 is LNHNV and CDR2 is YYDKDF (reference sequence). CDR3: CATSRDQNTEAFF. For the CDR3, the DNA is TGTGCCACCAGCAGAGATCAAAACACTGAAGCTTTCTTT.

This clonotype has at least ten counts. The J gene is TRBJ2-7, the V gene TRBV2; D is unclear. Germline lookup yields CDR1 SNHLY and CDR2 FYNNEI. The CDR3 length is 12 residues. V lost 3 bases to trimming and J lost 3 bases, with 6 bases between them. The CDR3 spells CASSDAGYEQYF. CDR3 coding DNA: TGTGCCAGCAGTGATGCCGGCTACGAGCAGTACTTC.

The rearrangement links TRBV7-9 to TRBJ1-6; possibly TRBD1 for D (6 bases). This CDR3 is built from 14 residues. Trimming removed 6 bases at V and 6 bases at J, with 12 bases between. The germline V gene has CDR1 SEHNR and CDR2 FQNEAQ (reference sequence). The CDR3 region is CASSYTDSNSPLHF. The CDR3 DNA is TGTGCCAGCAGTTACACGGACAGTAATTCACCCCTCCACTTT. Full variable domain (outside the CDR3, taken from reference TRBV7-9 and TRBJ1-6): DTGVSQNPRHKITKRGQNVTFRCDPISEHNRLYWYRQTLGQGPEFLTYFQNEAQLEKSRLLSDRFSAERPKGSFSTLEIQRTEQGDSAMYLCASSYTDSNSPLHFGNGTRLTVT.

This clonotype has a handful of counts. V is TRBV5-1 and J is TRBJ2-3; no reliable D call. The CDR3 contains 14 residues. The V gene lost 4 bases and the J gene lost 5 bases, with 14 bases spanning the gap. Germline V gene data show CDR1 as SGHRS and CDR2 as YFSETQ. The CDR3 nucleotides are TGCGCCAGCAGCGACGGACGGGCGGTAGATACGCAGTATTTT. It encodes CASSDGRAVDTQYF.

The chain uses TRBV20-1 and TRBJ2-3, with a tentative D call TRBD2 (6 bases). Germline lookup yields CDR1 DFQATT and CDR2 SNEGSKA (reference sequence). V lost 1 base, J lost 6 bases, and 26 bases lay in between. The CDR3 covers 18 residues. This chain's CDR3 is CSARVLFGIGLATDTQYF. CDR3 coding DNA: TGCAGTGCTAGAGTCCTTTTTGGGATTGGGCTAGCGACGGATACGCAGTATTTT.

The chain recombines TRBV6-5 with TRBJ2-7, with D possibly being TRBD2 (7 bases). Trimming shortened V by 5 bases and J by 5 bases, and 10 bases separated the two germline ends. The CDR3 has 12 residues. Germline V gene lookup returns CDR1 MNHEY and CDR2 SVGAGI. In DNA form, the CDR3 reads TGTGCCAGCAGTAGGGGGGGGGACGAGCAGTACTTC. It yields the protein CASSRGGDEQYF.

The CDR3 nucleotides are TGTGCCAGCAGTTTTGGTTACTCTGGGGCCAACGTCCTGACTTTC. Protein product: CASSFGYSGANVLTF. This chain joins TRBV12-3 or TRBV12-4 and TRBJ2-6, with D hard to call. V was shortened by 3 bases and J by 0 bases, with 6 bases between the two germline ends. The CDR3 totals 15 residues.

J is TRBJ1-3 and V is TRBV28; 9 bases match TRBD1. The CDR3 consists of 16 residues. Germline values: CDR1 MDHEN, CDR2 SYDVKM. V trimming: 5 bases; J trimming: 3 bases; junction bases outside the gene matches: 8. CDR3 sequence reads: CASSGFGTGRGNTIYF. Here the CDR3 DNA reads TGTGCCAGCAGTGGGTTCGGGACAGGGCGTGGAAACACCATATATTTT.

Ten or more counts support this clonotype. The rearrangement links TRBV7-7 to TRBJ2-2; no reliable D call. Trimming shortened V by 3 bases and J by 6 bases, and 5 bases separated the two germline ends. Germline-derived CDR1 and CDR2 are SSHAT and FNYEAQ (reference sequence). The CDR3 extends over 12 amino acids. The CDR3 here is CASSFSPGELFF. The CDR3 DNA is TGTGCCAGCAGCTTCAGTCCCGGGGAGCTGTTTTTT.

At least ten counts were recorded for this clonotype. This chain connects TRBV6-6 to TRBJ2-5, with a possible D match to TRBD2 (7 bases). This CDR3 region has 13 residues. V lost 2 bases, J lost 9 bases, and 13 bases lay in between. The germline gives CDR1 MNHNY, CDR2 SVGAGI (reference sequence). The CDR3 nucleotides are TGTGCCAGCAGTTACGGGGGGGGCGCTTCCCAGTACTTC. This encodes CASSYGGGASQYF.

This sequence joins TRBV20-1 and TRBJ2-7; 7 nucleotides align to TRBD1. The CDR3 totals 13 residues. CDR1 and CDR2 (germline): DFQATT, SNEGSKA (reference sequence). The junction had 9 bases not matched to a gene; V was cut back by 8 bases and J by 2 bases. CDR3: CSHPRDRTYEQYV. The DNA for the CDR3 is TGCAGTCATCCTAGGGACAGAACCTACGAGCAGTACGTC.

The chain recombines TRBV12-3 or TRBV12-4 with TRBJ2-7; the match to TRBD2 covers 7 bases. The CDR3 is 15 residues long. After removal of 6 bases from V and 7 bases from J, the junction contained 15 bases not matched to a gene. The CDR3 sequence: CASSPRGAGVGEQYF. Here the CDR3 DNA reads TGTGCCAGCAGCCCCCGCGGGGCGGGGGTGGGGGAGCAGTACTTC.

The chain uses TRBV6-5 and TRBJ2-3, with 7 bases identical to TRBD1. Germline CDR1 reads MNHEY; CDR2 reads SVGAGI. The CDR3 spans 14 residues. The ends lost 2 bases at V and 6 bases at J; junction bases unmatched: 5. The CDR3 loop reads CASSYGRGWDTQYF. The CDR3 DNA reads as TGTGCCAGCAGTTACGGCAGGGGGTGGGATACGCAGTATTTT.

The genes are TRBV7-9 and TRBJ2-1; 12 nucleotides align to TRBD1. This CDR3 is built from 17 residues. Germline values: CDR1 SEHNR, CDR2 FQNEAQ (reference sequence). The V segment lost 6 bases and the J segment 4 bases; nucleotides outside the gene matches: 10. This CDR3 reads CASSSPRDRGPYNEQFF. The CDR3 nucleotides read TGTGCCAGCAGTTCCCCCCGGGACAGGGGGCCTTACAATGAGCAGTTCTTC.

Ten or more counts support this clonotype. The chain links TRBV24-1 to TRBJ2-1; no clear D gene. Germline V gene lookup returns CDR1 KGHDR and CDR2 SFDVKD. The CDR3 is made up of 15 amino acids. Trimming pared 3 bases from V and 7 bases from J, leaving 15 bases between. CDR3 residues: CATSDGRARPNEQFF. The CDR3 nucleotides read TGTGCCACCAGTGATGGCCGGGCCCGACCGAATGAGCAGTTCTTC.

This clonotype was counted at least ten times. The genes are TRBV7-9 and TRBJ2-7; 7 bases match TRBD1. The CDR3 extends over 14 amino acids. Germline loops: CDR1 SEHNR, CDR2 FQNEAQ (reference sequence). V gave up 4 bases and J gave up 2 bases; unmatched junction bases: 5. The CDR3 loop reads CASSSTGAPYEQYV. The CDR3 DNA sequence: TGTGCCAGCAGCTCCACAGGGGCCCCCTACGAGCAGTACGTC.

This clonotype was seen a few times. The chain employs TRBV7-9 and TRBJ1-5; TRBD1 is a possible D gene (6 bases). The CDR3 contains 14 residues. V was clipped by 10 bases and J by 5 bases, with 18 bases between them. Germline-derived CDR1 and CDR2 are SEHNR and FQNEAQ (reference sequence). The CDR3: CAINELGGHQPQHF. The DNA for the CDR3 is TGTGCCATCAATGAACTAGGGGGACATCAGCCCCAGCATTTT. Variable domain in full (rest from reference TRBV7-9 and TRBJ1-5): DTGVSQNPRHKITKRGQNVTFRCDPISEHNRLYWYRQTLGQGPEFLTYFQNEAQLEKSRLLSDRFSAERPKGSFSTLEIQRTEQGDSAMYLCAINELGGHQPQHFGDGTRLSIL.

This chain connects TRBV20-1 to TRBJ2-1, with D unresolved. Trimming took 0 bases from V and 8 from J, leaving 17 bases between them. The CDR3 length is 15 residues. Germline V CDR1 and CDR2: DFQATT, SNEGSKA (reference sequence). The CDR3 region is CSARDLTRTNDEQFF. CDR3 nucleotide sequence: TGCAGTGCTAGAGATCTGACGCGGACCAACGATGAGCAGTTCTTC.

The chain joins TRBV25-1 to TRBJ2-3; 9 bases are a match to TRBD2. The CDR3 covers 17 residues. Germline loops: CDR1 MGHDK, CDR2 SYGVNS. The V gene end was trimmed by 1 base and the J gene end by 3 bases; junction bases not matched to a gene: 8. The CDR3 protein is CASSEWVGGGATDTQYF. The CDR3 nucleotides read TGTGCCAGCAGTGAATGGGTTGGCGGGGGGGCGACAGATACGCAGTATTTT.

Concerning this clonotype: Being one base from a much bigger clone, this may be a read error. This rearrangement joins TRBV12-3 or TRBV12-4 to TRBJ1-3, with D unclear. The CDR3 totals 11 residues. The CDR3 DNA reads as TGTGCCAGCAGCCCACGAAACACCGTATATTTT. Amino acid sequence: CASSPRNTVYF.

This clonotype was observed once. The J gene is TRBJ2-7, the V gene TRBV6-5, with 7 bases fitting TRBD1. V lost 5 bases to trimming and J lost 3 bases; unmatched junction nucleotides: 4. This CDR3 has 13 amino acids. CDR1 is MNHEY and CDR2 is SVGAGI in the germline V gene. Here the CDR3 reads CASSNRDSYEQYF. In DNA form, the CDR3 reads TGTGCCAGCAGTAACCGGGACAGCTACGAGCAGTACTTC.

The table lists this clonotype with a few counts. V is TRBV7-9 and J is TRBJ2-7, with D hard to call. Trimming removed 6 bases from V and 2 bases from J, with 11 bases in between. The CDR3 totals 13 residues. Germline-derived CDR1 and CDR2 are SEHNR and FQNEAQ (reference sequence). The chain's CDR3 is CASRTDGPYEQYF. The CDR3 coding sequence is TGTGCCAGCAGAACGGACGGACCCTACGAGCAGTACTTC.

The CDR3 bases are TGCGCCAGCAGCCAAGATGAAAGGAGGGCTGAAGCTTTCTTT. Protein product: CASSQDERRAEAFF. V gene TRBV4-3 combines with J gene TRBJ1-1; D unclear. The germline CDR1 and CDR2 sequences are LGHNA and YSLEER. The CDR3 length is 14 residues. V was trimmed by 0 bases and J by 6 bases, leaving 11 bases between them.